These 32 T cell receptor beta chains came from one sample sequenced in a study of blood T cell repertoires in COVID-19. Data came from immunoSEQ multiplex PCR; TCRdb stores just in-frame clones and leaves some out. This table holds some 120,000 clones, 82% found once. The sequenced sample consisted of peripheral blood. These TCRs come from a man aged 65 to 85 with active or convalescent COVID-19.

The chain employs TRBV28 and TRBJ1-2, with D possibly being TRBD1 (5 bases). Germline V CDR1 and CDR2: MDHEN, SYDVKM. This CDR3 is 13 amino acids long. The V and J ends lost 5 bases and 7 bases respectively, with 14 bases between them. The CDR3 reads CASSGGGAFGYTF. As DNA, the CDR3 is TGTGCCAGCAGTGGGGGGGGTGCTTTTGGCTACACCTTC.

A few counts support this clone. This chain links TRBV5-6 with TRBJ2-7; 12 bases agree with TRBD2. Germline V gene lookup returns CDR1 SGHDT and CDR2 YYEEEE. V was pared by 0 bases and J by 0 bases, with 4 bases of the junction left unmatched. This CDR3 has 17 residues. The CDR3 DNA sequence: TGTGCCAGCAGCTTGGCCCCGACTAGCGGGAGCTCCTACGAGCAGTACTTC. Its protein is CASSLAPTSGSSYEQYF.

This sequence joins TRBV20-1 and TRBJ2-7, with a weak D call TRBD1 (6 bases). The V gene's germline CDR1 is DFQATT and CDR2 SNEGSKA (reference sequence). Trimming removed 3 bases from V and 4 bases from J, with 10 bases in between. This CDR3 has 12 residues. The CDR3 protein is CSASSRGYEQYF. The CDR3 nucleotides read TGCAGTGCTAGTTCCAGGGGATACGAGCAGTACTTC.

V is TRBV2 and J is TRBJ1-1; possible D gene TRBD1, 5 bases. With 6 bases removed from V and 5 bases from J, the gap between germline ends came to 16 bases. The germline gives CDR1 SNHLY, CDR2 FYNNEI. The CDR3 totals 14 residues. The CDR3 protein is CASRTRGGGTEAFF. The DNA of the CDR3 is TGTGCCAGCAGAACGCGGGGGGGAGGGACTGAAGCTTTCTTT.

The rearrangement uses TRBV6-2 or TRBV6-3 and TRBJ2-7; D gene ambiguous. CDR1 is MNHEY and CDR2 is SVGEGT in the germline V gene. This CDR3 contains 11 residues. V lost 5 bases to trimming and J lost 4 bases, with 6 bases between them. The CDR3 nucleotides read TGTGCCAGCAGTCGCCAGTACGAGCAGTACTTC. It is translated as CASSRQYEQYF.

The chain joins TRBV3-1 (or the pseudogene TRBV3-2) to TRBJ1-2; 9 bases line up with TRBD1. J was trimmed by 0 bases and V by 2 bases; bases with no gene match: 1. The CDR3 spans 15 residues. Germline CDR1 LGHDT, CDR2 YNNKEL (reference sequence). The CDR3 bases are TGTGCCAGCAGCCAATGGACAGGGGCTAACTATGGCTACACCTTC. Translated: CASSQWTGANYGYTF.

The chain recombines TRBV11-2 with TRBJ1-6; TRBD1 agrees at 8 bases. The CDR3 loop spans 15 amino acids. The trim removed 6 bases at V and 8 bases at J, leaving 9 bases unmatched. Germline CDR1 SGHAT, CDR2 FQNNGV. The CDR3 DNA is TGTGCCAGCAGAAATGCAGGGGGCCGATATTCACCCCTCCACTTT. Amino acids: CASRNAGGRYSPLHF.

This clone has more than one count but fewer than ten. The sample has other DNA sequences that encode this CDR3 too. V is TRBV6-6 and J is TRBJ1-5; D unclear. The CDR3 has 13 amino acids. Deletions cut 0 bases from V and 6 bases from J, with 6 bases between. Germline CDR1 MNHNY, CDR2 SVGAGI (reference sequence). For the CDR3, the DNA is TGTGCCAGCAGTTACTCCTCGGGTCAGCCCCAGCATTTT. Amino acids: CASSYSSGQPQHF.

The chain has TRBV5-5 and TRBJ1-5, with a weak D call TRBD1 (5 bases). Germline CDR1 SGHKS, CDR2 YYEKEE (reference sequence). The CDR3 length is 15 residues. Trimming shortened V by 3 bases and J by 4 bases, and 14 bases separated the two germline ends. The CDR3 sequence: CASSWLGAGNQPQHF. The CDR3 nucleotides read TGTGCCAGCAGCTGGTTAGGGGCAGGGAATCAGCCCCAGCATTTT.

This clone came up a few times. V usage is TRBV6-5 and J usage is TRBJ2-7; 7 bases map to TRBD2. Germline-derived CDR1 and CDR2 are MNHEY and SVGAGI. Trimming took 8 bases from V and 2 from J; bases not matched to a gene: 9. This CDR3 comprises 14 residues. In DNA form, the CDR3 reads TGTGCCAGCGGCGTGGGGGGGAGGGCCTACGAGCAGTACTTC. Its protein is CASGVGGRAYEQYF.

V and J are TRBV9 and TRBJ2-1; D is possibly TRBD1 (6 bases). The germline V gene encodes CDR1 SGDLS and CDR2 YYNGEE. The V end lost 7 bases, the J end lost 7 bases, and 21 bases lay between the germline ends. There are 15 residues in the CDR3. This CDR3 is CASGLLGAQINEQFF. The CDR3 nucleotides are TGTGCCAGCGGCCTTCTGGGGGCCCAAATTAATGAGCAGTTCTTC. Full variable domain (remainder filled in from reference TRBV9 and TRBJ2-1): DSGVTQTPKHLITATGQRVTLRCSPRSGDLSVYWYQQSLDQGLQFLIQYYNGEERAKGNILERFSAQQFPDLHSELNLSSLELGDSALYFCASGLLGAQINEQFFGPGTRLTVL.

The chain uses TRBV19 and TRBJ1-6; the D gene is possibly TRBD1 (6 bases). Per the germline V gene, CDR1 is LNHDA and CDR2 is SQIVND (reference sequence). Deletions cut 5 bases from V and 0 bases from J, with 20 bases between. This CDR3 has 19 amino acids. CDR3 amino acids: CASSVWTGQRSSYNSPLHF. The CDR3 nucleotides read TGTGCCAGTAGTGTTTGGACGGGACAAAGGAGCTCCTATAATTCACCCCTCCACTTT.

This chain joins TRBV2 and TRBJ2-2; D unclear. The CDR3 totals 14 residues. Trimming left V 7 bases short and J 3 bases short, with 12 bases between. Germline CDR1 reads SNHLY; CDR2 reads FYNNEI. The CDR3 spells CASTKPDYTGELFF. DNA for the CDR3: TGTGCCAGCACTAAGCCTGACTACACCGGGGAGCTGTTTTTT.

This chain links TRBV29-1 with TRBJ2-1, with D possibly being TRBD2 (6 bases). Trimming left V 6 bases short and J 4 bases short, with 16 bases between. The CDR3 spans 14 residues. The V gene's germline CDR1 is SQVTM and CDR2 ANQGSEA. Here the CDR3 DNA reads TGCAGCGTCCTAGGTTTTAGCGGTTACAATGAGCAGTTCTTC. Its protein product is CSVLGFSGYNEQFF.

The gene calls are TRBV5-5 and TRBJ2-1, with 7 bases fitting TRBD2. V was pared by 4 bases and J by 6 bases, with 16 bases of the junction left unmatched. This CDR3 spans 17 amino acids. CDR1 SGHKS and CDR2 YYEKEE come from the germline V gene (reference sequence). This chain's CDR3 is CASSTGVESGNLNEQFF. The CDR3 DNA reads as TGTGCCAGCAGCACCGGAGTAGAGAGCGGGAACCTCAATGAGCAGTTCTTC.

The chain uses TRBV28 and TRBJ1-5; tentatively, D is TRBD1 (6 bases). V dropped 2 bases and J dropped 3 bases, with 14 bases sitting between them. CDR1 is MDHEN and CDR2 is SYDVKM in the germline V gene. The CDR3 totals 16 residues. The CDR3 region is CASSLSGGAVNQPQHF. The CDR3 DNA reads as TGTGCCAGCAGTTTAAGTGGGGGGGCTGTCAATCAGCCCCAGCATTTT.

This clone was picked up a small number of times. The chain is built from TRBV27 and TRBJ2-5, with D possibly being TRBD2 (6 bases). Germline V gene lookup returns CDR1 MNHEY and CDR2 SMNVEV (reference sequence). CDR3 length: 14 amino acids. V was shortened by 8 bases and J by 1 base, with 14 bases between the two germline ends. The CDR3 DNA is TGTGCCAGCCCCGGGGGTCAGCGCCAAGAGACCCAGTACTTC. This gives the protein CASPGGQRQETQYF.

This clone is medium-sized within its sample. The J gene is TRBJ1-1, the V gene TRBV6-5; D gene uncertain. The germline gives CDR1 MNHEY, CDR2 SVGAGI. The germline V and J ends were trimmed by 7 bases and 6 bases, with 18 bases remaining between them. This CDR3 region has 14 residues. In DNA form, the CDR3 reads TGTGCCAGCACCCCCCCCGGGCGGGGTCCTGAAGCTTTCTTT. Its protein is CASTPPGRGPEAFF.

The V and J genes are TRBV5-1 and TRBJ2-7; 10 bases are a match to TRBD2. V shed 4 bases and J 0 bases; nucleotides not matched to a gene: 4. The CDR3 sequence is 15 residues long. Per germline, CDR1 SGHRS and CDR2 YFSETQ. CDR3 in DNA: TGCGCCAGCAGCCCCTTAGCGGGAGGCTCCTACGAGCAGTACTTC. Translated: CASSPLAGGSYEQYF.

The rearrangement uses TRBV28 and TRBJ1-1, with D possibly being TRBD1 (5 bases). Deletions cut 5 bases from V and 1 base from J, with 14 bases between. This CDR3 comprises 15 residues. Germline loops: CDR1 MDHEN, CDR2 SYDVKM. Here the CDR3 DNA reads TGTGCCAGCAGTCCGTGGGGCTCAGAGAACACTGAAGCTTTCTTT. It translates to CASSPWGSENTEAFF.

This rearrangement joins TRBV7-6 to TRBJ1-4, with D unresolved. CDR1 and CDR2 from the germline V gene are SGHVS and FNYEAQ. The V and J ends lost 0 bases and 11 bases respectively, with 16 bases between them. This CDR3 spans 15 amino acids. CDR3 amino acids: CASSLARGTWQKLFF. Written as DNA, the CDR3 is TGTGCCAGCAGCTTAGCACGGGGAACGTGGCAGAAACTGTTTTTT.

This clone was seen only once. The V call is TRBV5-4, the J call TRBJ1-4; a possible D gene is TRBD1 (5 bases). Trimming pared 4 bases from V and 2 bases from J, leaving 12 bases between. The CDR3 is 15 amino acids. Germline CDR1 reads SGHNT; CDR2 reads YYREEE (reference sequence). In DNA form, the CDR3 reads TGTGCCAGCAGCCCTGGGGCGGCGACTAATGAAAAACTGTTTTTT. Translating it yields CASSPGAATNEKLFF.

The V and J genes are TRBV11-3 and TRBJ2-7; D unresolved. This CDR3 region has 12 residues. V lost 2 bases and J 4 bases, leaving 6 bases between the germline ends. Per the germline V gene, CDR1 is SGHNT and CDR2 is YENEEA. The CDR3 here is CASSLSLYEQYF. The DNA of the CDR3 is TGTGCCAGCAGCTTATCCTTATACGAGCAGTACTTC.

Points on this clone: This specimen includes other DNA sequences encoding the same CDR3. Here the CDR3 DNA reads TGTGCCAGCAGTACGGGACAGGGCTATCAGCCCCAGCATTTT. Protein product: CASSTGQGYQPQHF. V and J are TRBV28 and TRBJ1-5, with 9 nucleotides matching TRBD1. The V gene's germline CDR1 is MDHEN and CDR2 SYDVKM. Unmatched junction bases numbered 4, after V lost 5 bases and J lost 5 bases. This CDR3 has 14 amino acids.

The V call is TRBV4-3, the J call TRBJ2-7, with 9 bases that match TRBD1. There are 14 residues in the CDR3. Germline CDR1 and CDR2: LGHNA and YSLEER. The ends lost 1 base at V and 4 bases at J; junction bases unmatched: 2. The DNA for the CDR3 is TGCGCCAGCAGCCAAGGGGGACAGGGTTACGAGCAGTACTTC. Protein sequence: CASSQGGQGYEQYF.

The chain combines TRBV18 with TRBJ2-1, with 7 positions matching TRBD1. Germline CDR1 is KGHSH and CDR2 is LQKENI. The ends lost 3 bases at V and 9 bases at J; junction bases unmatched: 11. The CDR3 is 15 amino acids. CDR3 loop: CASSPTGDHRGEQFF. The DNA for the CDR3 is TGTGCCAGCTCACCTACAGGGGACCACAGGGGTGAGCAGTTCTTC.

V and J are TRBV6-6 and TRBJ1-4; 12 nucleotides match TRBD1. The junction had 14 bases not matched to a gene; V was cut back by 5 bases and J by 7 bases. From germline, CDR1 is MNHNY and CDR2 SVGAGI (reference sequence). CDR3 length: 18 residues. The CDR3 nucleotides are TGTGCCAGCAGTCAGTCTCCGGGACAGGGGGCTTGGATTGAAAAACTGTTTTTT. Translated, it gives CASSQSPGQGAWIEKLFF.

As for this clone: The DNA is left out, because the CDR3 cannot be placed on it with certainty; the CDR3 is given as TCRdb lists it. The CDR3 region is CASSKVGTGALRAFF. The rearrangement joins TRBV21-1 to TRBJ1-1; the D segment call TRBD1 is taken from the table without a DNA check. TRBV21-1 is a pseudogene locus. Inclusive of both ends, the CDR3 amounts to 15 amino acids.

The chain is built from TRBV7-8 and TRBJ2-5, with D tentatively TRBD2 (7 bases). Between the trimmed V and J ends, which lost 3 bases and 5 bases, there was a span of 16 bases. Per the germline V gene, CDR1 is SGHVS and CDR2 is FQNEAQ. This CDR3 has 15 amino acids. For the CDR3, the DNA is TGTGCCAGCAGCTTCGCGAGGGGGGGGCCGGAGACCCAGTACTTC. It codes for CASSFARGGPETQYF.

Notes on this clone: The same CDR3 also results from other DNA sequences found in this sample. This rearrangement joins TRBV28 to TRBJ1-2; TRBD1 might be the D (6 bases). The CDR3 length is 13 residues. V was clipped by 3 bases and J by 2 bases, with 7 bases between them. Looked up from germline, CDR1 is MDHEN and CDR2 is SYDVKM. CDR3 DNA sequence: TGTGCCAGCAGTTTTGGACAGAACTATGGCTACACCTTC. Its protein is CASSFGQNYGYTF.

This clone appeared once. The rearrangement links TRBV11-3 to TRBJ2-1; a possible D gene is TRBD1 (6 bases). The germline V gene encodes CDR1 SGHNT and CDR2 YENEEA. The CDR3 spans 14 residues. Trimming took 1 base from V and 9 from J, leaving 13 bases between them. The CDR3 DNA reads TGTGCCAGCAGCTTAGTATTCAGGGGCGGTGAGCAGTTCTTC. This gives the protein CASSLVFRGGEQFF. Full variable domain (outside the CDR3, taken from reference TRBV11-3 and TRBJ2-1): EAGVVQSPRYKIIEKKQPVAFWCNPISGHNTLYWYLQNLGQGPELLIRYENEEAVDDSQLPKDRFSAERLKGVDSTLKIQPAELGDSAVYLCASSLVFRGGEQFFGPGTRLTVL.

V and J are TRBV19 and TRBJ1-1; D is unresolved. The V end lost 6 bases, the J end lost 1 base, and 9 bases lay between the germline ends. Germline lookup yields CDR1 LNHDA and CDR2 SQIVND (reference sequence). CDR3 length equals 13 residues. The CDR3 here is CASSITENTEAFF. In DNA form, the CDR3 reads TGTGCCAGTAGCATTACAGAGAACACTGAAGCTTTCTTT.